This T cell receptor (beta chain) was captured in a study of blood T cells in healthy people across ages. The germline gives CDR1 SEHNR, CDR2 FQNEAQ (reference sequence). V dropped 0 bases and J dropped 1; count of bases not matched to a gene: 0. The CDR3 is 15 residues long. Alongside a J-beta primer mix, a sample-barcoded 5' primer served in a second PCR lasting about 7 to 11 cycles. TCRdb re-called the 5' RACE reads through MiXCR, storing one row per CDR3 protein. The sample gives hundreds of thousands of distinct CDR3 sequences, approximately 21% of which show up once; 3.6% is in the top ten. This clonotype was detected only once.

The chain has TRBV7-9 and TRBJ2-3, with TRBD2 matching 8 bases. The sequence came from a man aged 65-85 years in good health. Sequenced material: blood. The CDR3 DNA reads TGTGCCAGCAGCTTAGCGCGGGGGGGCACAGATACGCAGTATTTT. Translating gives CASSLARGGTDTQYF.